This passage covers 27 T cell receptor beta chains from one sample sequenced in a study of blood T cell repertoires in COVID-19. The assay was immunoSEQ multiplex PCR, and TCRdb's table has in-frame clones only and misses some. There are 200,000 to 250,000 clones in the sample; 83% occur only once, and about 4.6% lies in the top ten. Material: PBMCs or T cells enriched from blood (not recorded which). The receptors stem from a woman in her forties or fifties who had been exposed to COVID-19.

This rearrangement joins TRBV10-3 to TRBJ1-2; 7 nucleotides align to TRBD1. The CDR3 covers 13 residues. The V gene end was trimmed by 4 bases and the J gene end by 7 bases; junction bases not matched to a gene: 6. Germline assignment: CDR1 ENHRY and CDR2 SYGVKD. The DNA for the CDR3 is TGTGCCATCAGTGCCTCGACAGGGTTTGGCTACACCTTC. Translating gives CAISASTGFGYTF.

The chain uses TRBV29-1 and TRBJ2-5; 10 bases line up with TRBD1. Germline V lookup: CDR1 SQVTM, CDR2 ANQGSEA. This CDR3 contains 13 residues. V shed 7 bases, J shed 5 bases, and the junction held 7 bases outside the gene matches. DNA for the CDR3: TGCAGCGCGAGACAGGGGGCAGGGGAGACCCAGTACTTC. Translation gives CSARQGAGETQYF.

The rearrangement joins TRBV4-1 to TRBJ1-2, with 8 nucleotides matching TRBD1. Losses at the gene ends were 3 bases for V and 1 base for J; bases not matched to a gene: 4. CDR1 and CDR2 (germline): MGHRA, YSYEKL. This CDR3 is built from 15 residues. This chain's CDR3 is CASSHTGQDNYGYTF. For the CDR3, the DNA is TGCGCCAGCAGCCACACGGGACAGGATAACTATGGCTACACCTTC.

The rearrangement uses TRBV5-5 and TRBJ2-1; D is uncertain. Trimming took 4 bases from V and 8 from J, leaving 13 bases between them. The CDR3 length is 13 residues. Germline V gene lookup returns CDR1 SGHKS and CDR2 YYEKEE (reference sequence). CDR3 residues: CASSPRLGDEQFF. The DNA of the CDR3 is TGTGCCAGCAGCCCCCGACTTGGTGATGAGCAGTTCTTC.

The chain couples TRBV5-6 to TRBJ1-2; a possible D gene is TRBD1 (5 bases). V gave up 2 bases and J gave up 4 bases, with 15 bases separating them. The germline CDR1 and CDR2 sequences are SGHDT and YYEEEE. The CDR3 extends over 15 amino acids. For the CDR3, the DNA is TGTGCCAGCAGCTTCGTAGGGGAAACGGGCTATGGCTACACCTTC. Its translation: CASSFVGETGYGYTF.

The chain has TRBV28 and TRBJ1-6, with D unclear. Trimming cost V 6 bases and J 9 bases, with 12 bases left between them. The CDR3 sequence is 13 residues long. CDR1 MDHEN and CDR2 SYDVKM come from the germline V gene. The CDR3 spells CASRVRVSSPLHF. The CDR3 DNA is TGTGCCAGCAGGGTGCGAGTGAGTTCACCCCTCCACTTT.

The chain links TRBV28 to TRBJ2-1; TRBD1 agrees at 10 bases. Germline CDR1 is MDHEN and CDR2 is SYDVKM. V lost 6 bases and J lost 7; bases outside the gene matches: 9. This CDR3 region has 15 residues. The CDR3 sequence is CASSSDGTGVNEQFF. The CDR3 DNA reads TGTGCCAGCAGCAGCGACGGGACAGGGGTAAATGAGCAGTTCTTC.

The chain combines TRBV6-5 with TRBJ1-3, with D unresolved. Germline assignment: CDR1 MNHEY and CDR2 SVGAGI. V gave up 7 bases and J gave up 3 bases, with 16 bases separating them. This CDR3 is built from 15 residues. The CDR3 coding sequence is TGTGCCAGCACCCAGACCTCGACTGGTGGAAACACCATATATTTT. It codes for CASTQTSTGGNTIYF.

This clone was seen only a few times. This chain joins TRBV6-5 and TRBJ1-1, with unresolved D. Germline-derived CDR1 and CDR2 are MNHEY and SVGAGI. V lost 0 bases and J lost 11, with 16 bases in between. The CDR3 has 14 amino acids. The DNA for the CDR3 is TGTGCCAGCAGTTACTCGTCGGGCAGCGGAGACGCTTTCTTT. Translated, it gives CASSYSSGSGDAFF.

The CDR3 nucleotides are TGTGCCAGCGACAGGGGGTCTGATTACACTGAAGCTTTCTTT. This encodes CASDRGSDYTEAFF. The chain uses TRBV19 and TRBJ1-1; 9 nucleotides line up with TRBD1. The CDR3 sequence is 14 residues long. J gave up 3 bases and V 9 bases, and 8 bases lay outside the gene matches. CDR1 is LNHDA, CDR2 SQIVND, per germline (reference sequence).

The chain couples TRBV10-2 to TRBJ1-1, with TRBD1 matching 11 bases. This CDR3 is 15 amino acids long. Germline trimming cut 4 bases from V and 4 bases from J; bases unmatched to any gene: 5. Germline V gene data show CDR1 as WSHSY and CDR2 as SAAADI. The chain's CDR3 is CASSGTGGVGTEAFF. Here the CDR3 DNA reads TGCGCCAGCAGTGGGACAGGGGGCGTCGGCACTGAAGCTTTCTTT.

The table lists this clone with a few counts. CDR3 coding DNA: TGTGCCAGCAGCTTAGATCAGGGGTTCGGGGCTTTCTTT. This gives the protein CASSLDQGFGAFF. The gene calls are TRBV7-9 and TRBJ1-1, with D possibly being TRBD1 (6 bases). V lost 1 base and J 11 bases, leaving 14 bases between the germline ends. From germline, CDR1 is SEHNR and CDR2 FQNEAQ (reference sequence). CDR3 size: 13 residues.

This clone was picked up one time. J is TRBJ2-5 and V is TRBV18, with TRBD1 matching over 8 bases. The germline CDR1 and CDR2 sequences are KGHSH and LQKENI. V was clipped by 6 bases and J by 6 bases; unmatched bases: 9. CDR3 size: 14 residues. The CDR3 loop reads CASSGRTGQKTQYF. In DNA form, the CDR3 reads TGTGCCAGCTCCGGTCGGACAGGGCAGAAGACCCAGTACTTC.

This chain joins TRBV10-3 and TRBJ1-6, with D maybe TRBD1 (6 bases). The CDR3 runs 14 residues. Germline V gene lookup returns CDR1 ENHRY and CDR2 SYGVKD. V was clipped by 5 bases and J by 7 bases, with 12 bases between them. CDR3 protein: CAISRGQQNSPLHF. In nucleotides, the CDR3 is TGTGCCATCAGTAGGGGACAACAGAATTCACCCCTCCACTTT.

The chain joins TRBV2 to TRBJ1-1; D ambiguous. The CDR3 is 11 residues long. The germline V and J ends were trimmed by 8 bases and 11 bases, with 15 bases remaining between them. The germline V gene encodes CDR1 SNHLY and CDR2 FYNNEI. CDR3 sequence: CASLFSLEAFF. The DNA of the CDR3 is TGTGCCAGCCTCTTTTCCCTGGAGGCTTTCTTT.

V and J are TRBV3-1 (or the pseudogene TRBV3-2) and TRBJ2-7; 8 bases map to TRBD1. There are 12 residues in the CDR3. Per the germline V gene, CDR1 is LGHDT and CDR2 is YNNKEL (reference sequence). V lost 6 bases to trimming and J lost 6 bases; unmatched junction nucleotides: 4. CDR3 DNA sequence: TGTGCCAGCAGGAGGACAGGGAGCGAGCAGTACTTC. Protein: CASRRTGSEQYF.

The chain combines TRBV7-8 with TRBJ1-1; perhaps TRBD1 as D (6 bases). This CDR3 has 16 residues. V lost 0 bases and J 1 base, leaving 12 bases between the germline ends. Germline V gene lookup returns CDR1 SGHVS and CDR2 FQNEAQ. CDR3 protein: CASSLALQGGNTEAFF. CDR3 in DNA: TGTGCCAGCAGCTTAGCATTACAGGGTGGGAACACTGAAGCTTTCTTT.

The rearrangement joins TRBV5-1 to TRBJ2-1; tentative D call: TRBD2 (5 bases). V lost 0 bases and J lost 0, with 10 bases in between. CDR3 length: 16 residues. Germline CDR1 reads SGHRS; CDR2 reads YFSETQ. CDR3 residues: CASSLAPGSSYNEQFF. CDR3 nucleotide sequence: TGCGCCAGCAGCTTGGCCCCGGGGAGCTCCTACAATGAGCAGTTCTTC.

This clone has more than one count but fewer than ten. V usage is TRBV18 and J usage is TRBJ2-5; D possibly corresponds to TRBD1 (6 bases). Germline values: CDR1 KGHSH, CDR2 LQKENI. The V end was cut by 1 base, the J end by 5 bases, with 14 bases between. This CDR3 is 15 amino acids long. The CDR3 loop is CASSPRQGRVETQYF. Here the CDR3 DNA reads TGTGCCAGCTCACCACGGCAGGGGCGGGTTGAGACCCAGTACTTC.

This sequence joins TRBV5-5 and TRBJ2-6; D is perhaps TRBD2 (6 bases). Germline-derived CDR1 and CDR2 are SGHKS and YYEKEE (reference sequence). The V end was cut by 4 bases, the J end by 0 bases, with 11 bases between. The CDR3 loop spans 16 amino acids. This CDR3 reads CASSAGPGSGANVLTF. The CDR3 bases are TGTGCCAGCAGCGCGGGACCCGGCTCTGGGGCCAACGTCCTGACTTTC.

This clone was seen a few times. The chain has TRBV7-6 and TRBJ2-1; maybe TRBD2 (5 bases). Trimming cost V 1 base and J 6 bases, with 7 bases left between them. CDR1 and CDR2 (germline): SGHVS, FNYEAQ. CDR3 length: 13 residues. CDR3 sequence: CASSLGGPNEQFF. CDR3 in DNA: TGTGCCAGCAGCTTAGGAGGGCCCAATGAGCAGTTCTTC.

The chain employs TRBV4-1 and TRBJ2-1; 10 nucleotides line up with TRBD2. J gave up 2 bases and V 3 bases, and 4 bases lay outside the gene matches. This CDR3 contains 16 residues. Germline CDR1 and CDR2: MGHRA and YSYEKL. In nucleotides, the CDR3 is TGCGCCAGCAGCCACCCCGGGACTAGCGCCTACAATGAGCAGTTCTTC. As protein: CASSHPGTSAYNEQFF.

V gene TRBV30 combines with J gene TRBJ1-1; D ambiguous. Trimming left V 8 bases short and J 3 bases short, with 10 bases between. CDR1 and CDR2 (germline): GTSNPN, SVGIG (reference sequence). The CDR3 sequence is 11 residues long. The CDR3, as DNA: TGTGCCGAGGTACGGTACACTGAAGCTTTCTTT. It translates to CAEVRYTEAFF.

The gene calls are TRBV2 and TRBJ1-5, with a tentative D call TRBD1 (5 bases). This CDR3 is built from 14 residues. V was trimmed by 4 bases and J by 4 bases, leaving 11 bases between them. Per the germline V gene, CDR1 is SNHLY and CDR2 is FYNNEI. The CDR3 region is CASSAGVLNQPQHF. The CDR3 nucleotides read TGTGCCAGCAGTGCGGGGGTATTGAATCAGCCCCAGCATTTT.

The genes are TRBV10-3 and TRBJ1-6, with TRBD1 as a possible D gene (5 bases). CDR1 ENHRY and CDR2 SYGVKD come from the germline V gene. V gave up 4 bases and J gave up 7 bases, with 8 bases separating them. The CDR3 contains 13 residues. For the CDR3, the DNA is TGTGCCATCAGTGTGGGGCTCAATTCACCCCTCCACTTT. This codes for CAISVGLNSPLHF.

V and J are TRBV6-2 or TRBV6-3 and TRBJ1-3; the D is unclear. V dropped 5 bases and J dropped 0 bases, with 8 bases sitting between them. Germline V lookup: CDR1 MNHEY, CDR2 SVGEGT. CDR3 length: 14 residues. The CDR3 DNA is TGTGCCAGCAGTGAGAACTACTCTGGAAACACCATATATTTT. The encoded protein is CASSENYSGNTIYF.

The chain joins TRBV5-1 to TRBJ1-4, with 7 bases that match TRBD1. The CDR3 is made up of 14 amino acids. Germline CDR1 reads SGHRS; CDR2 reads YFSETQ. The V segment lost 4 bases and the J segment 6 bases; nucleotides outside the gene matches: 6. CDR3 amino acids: CASSATRGDEKLFF. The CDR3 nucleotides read TGCGCCAGCAGCGCTACCAGGGGGGATGAAAAACTGTTTTTT.